This T cell receptor beta chain was obtained from a study of beta chain features in type 1 diabetes. CDR1 is SQVTM, CDR2 ANQGSEA, per germline. Trimming pared 8 bases from V and 5 bases from J, leaving 15 bases between. CDR3 length: 13 amino acids. cDNA synthesis used the whole RNA isolate, giving expressed TCRB sequences. Clones were sequenced by immunoSEQ multiplex PCR, and TCRdb holds only the in-frame ones, with some missing. The profile shows just over 150,000 clones, more than 9.5% of them singletons. Purity (above 98%) was reached by all sorted populations. The TCR sequence derives from a man in his late teens or twenties in good health. The chain recombines TRBV29-1 with TRBJ2-2, with a possible D match to TRBD1 (5 bases). Sequencing input: central memory CD4+ T cells from blood. DNA of the CDR3: TGCAGCCACTATGCCAGGGCAACCGGGGAGCTGTTTTTT. Translated, it gives CSHYARATGELFF.